This T cell receptor (beta chain) was documented in a study of T cell repertoires in cytomegalovirus infection. Study-wide results and limits: CMV-specific TCR beta clonotypes restricted by HLA-C were the ones dominating the ex vivo response.

Trimming shortened V by 5 bases and J by 2 bases, and 12 bases separated the two germline ends. The CDR3 is made up of 14 amino acids. Germline V lookup: CDR1 SGHDN, CDR2 FVKESK. Each CDR3 protein is one row after TCRdb ran MiXCR on the reads. Among approximately 630,000 distinct CDR3 sequences listed, approximately 25% were seen once. As for this clonotype: Its matching antigen is unknown.

The V and J genes are TRBV14 and TRBJ2-5; D is unresolved. Specimen: CD8+ T cells from PBMCs. This receptor was obtained from a human donor in good health (CMV status not recorded). Some clones in this sample may be carry-over from other donors' samples. DNA of the CDR3: TGTGCCAGCAGCAAACGACGGGCTCAAGAGACCCAGTACTTC. Protein: CASSKRRAQETQYF. The full variable domain, its missing parts supplied by reference TRBV14 and TRBJ2-5, is EAGVTQFPSHSVIEKGQTVTLRCDPISGHDNLYWYRRVMGKEIKFLLHFVKESKQDESGMPNNRFLAERTGGTYSTLKVQPAELEDSGVYFCASSKRRAQETQYFGPGTRLLVL.